Following are 4 T cell receptor beta chains from one sample sequenced in a study of beta chain features in type 1 diabetes. Sequencing targeted expressed TCRB transcripts, as all isolated RNA had been reverse transcribed. Using immunoSEQ multiplex PCR, the repertoire was profiled, and TCRdb retains in-frame clones only, with some absent. The table shows around 44,000 clones, with 50% occurring only once. Sequenced sample: stem cell memory CD4+ T cells from blood. These receptors were collected from a woman aged 30 to 39 in good health.

This clone was observed a handful of times. The chain has TRBV7-9 and TRBJ1-2; D is uncertain. The CDR3 sequence is 13 residues long. Deletions cut 1 base from V and 5 bases from J, with 8 bases between. Germline CDR1 and CDR2: SEHNR and FQNEAQ (reference sequence). In nucleotides, the CDR3 is TGTGCCAGCAGCTTAGAGTTTCAGTATGGCTACACCTTC. This codes for CASSLEFQYGYTF.

This clone was observed a few times. The V call is TRBV7-2, the J call TRBJ1-1; no clear D. Germline-derived CDR1 and CDR2 are SGHTA and FQGNSA. The CDR3 length is 15 residues. Trimming removed 5 bases at V and 0 bases at J, with 13 bases between. The CDR3 region has the DNA TGTGCCAGCAGCATCAGGTTTTCACTGAACACTGAAGCTTTCTTT. Residues: CASSIRFSLNTEAFF.

This chain links TRBV2 with TRBJ2-1; a weak D match, TRBD2 (5 bases). This CDR3 region has 17 residues. V lost 1 base, J lost 0 bases, and 13 bases lay in between. Looked up from germline, CDR1 is SNHLY and CDR2 is FYNNEI. Here the CDR3 DNA reads TGTGCCAGCAGTGAAGGCGGGTGGAGGAGCTCCTACAATGAGCAGTTCTTC. The encoded protein is CASSEGGWRSSYNEQFF.

V usage is TRBV28 and J usage is TRBJ2-3, with 11 bases that match TRBD1. V was pared by 8 bases and J by 0 bases, with 7 bases of the junction left unmatched. This CDR3 is 16 amino acids long. Germline V gene sequence: CDR1 MDHEN, CDR2 SYDVKM. CDR3 bases: TGTGCCAGCCGGGACAGGGGGTGGACTAGCACAGATACGCAGTATTTT. This encodes CASRDRGWTSTDTQYF.